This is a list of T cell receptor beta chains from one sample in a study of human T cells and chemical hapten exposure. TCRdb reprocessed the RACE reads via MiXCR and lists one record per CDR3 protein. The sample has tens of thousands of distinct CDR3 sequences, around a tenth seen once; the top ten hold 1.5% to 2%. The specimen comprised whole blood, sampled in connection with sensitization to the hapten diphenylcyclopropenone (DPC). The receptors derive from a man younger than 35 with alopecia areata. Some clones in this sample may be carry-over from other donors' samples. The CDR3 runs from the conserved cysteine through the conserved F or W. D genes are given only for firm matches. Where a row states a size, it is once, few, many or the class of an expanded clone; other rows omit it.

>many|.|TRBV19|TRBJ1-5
TGTGCCAGTAGTACGCGGATTTTAGGGAGTGGGCAGCCCCAGCATTTT
CASSTRILGSGQPQHF
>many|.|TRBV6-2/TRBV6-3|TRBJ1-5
TGTGCCAGCAGTTACGATGGGCGGGGCGATCAGCCCCAGCATTTT
CASSYDGRGDQPQHF
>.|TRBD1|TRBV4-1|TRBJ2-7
TGCGCCAGCAGCCGCGGTCAAAGACAGGGGATCGACGAGCAGTACTTC
CASSRGQRQGIDEQYF
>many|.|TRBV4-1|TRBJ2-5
TGCGCCAGCAGCCAAGGGCTGGGTAGGGAGACCCAGTACTTC
CASSQGLGRETQYF
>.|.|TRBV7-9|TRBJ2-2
TGTGCCAGCAGCTTTCAGGAGAGGAACACCGGGGAGCCGTTTTTT
CASSFQERNTGEPFF
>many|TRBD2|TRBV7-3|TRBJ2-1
TGTGCCAGCAGCCCGGGACTAGCGGGGGGCTCCTACAATGAGCAGTTCTTC
CASSPGLAGGSYNEQFF
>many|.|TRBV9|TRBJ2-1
TGTGCCAGCAGCGTAGAGGTCCGCGATGAGCAGTTCTTC
CASSVEVRDEQFF
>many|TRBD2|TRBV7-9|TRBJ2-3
TGTGCCAGCACGGCAAGCGGGGGGGCGGCAGATACGCAGTATTTT
CASTASGGAADTQYF
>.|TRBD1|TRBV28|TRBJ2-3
TGTGCCAGCGCGGACAGGACAGATACGCAGTATTTT
CASADRTDTQYF
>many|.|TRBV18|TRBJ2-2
TGTGCCAGCTCATCCCGGACACCCAGCGCAGTCGCGAACACCGGGGAGCTGTTTTTT
CASSSRTPSAVANTGELFF
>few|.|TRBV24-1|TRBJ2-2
TGTGCCACCAGTGATCCCACGGCCGCCCCTCTGGGCGGGGAGCTGTTTTTT
CATSDPTAAPLGGELFF
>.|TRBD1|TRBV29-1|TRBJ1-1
TGCAGCGCCAGACAGGGTTCCACTGAAGCTTTCTTT
CSARQGSTEAFF
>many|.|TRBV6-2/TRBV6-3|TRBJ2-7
TGTGCCAGCAGTTACCTCGATTCGATAAACACCTCCTACGAGCAGTACTTC
CASSYLDSINTSYEQYF
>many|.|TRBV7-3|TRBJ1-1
TGTGCCAGCAGCTTGGCTTCGGGCGGCACTGAAGCTTTCTTT
CASSLASGGTEAFF
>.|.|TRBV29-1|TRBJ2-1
TGCAGCGTTGAACGTGAGCAGTTCTTC
CSVEREQFF
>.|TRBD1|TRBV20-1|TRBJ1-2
TGCAGTGCTAGAGATCTGGACAGGGCTTACTATGGCTACACCTTC
CSARDLDRAYYGYTF
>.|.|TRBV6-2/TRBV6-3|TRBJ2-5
TGTGCCAGCCGAAACCGGCTCGAATGGGGGTGGCAAGAGACCCAGTACTTC
CASRNRLEWGWQETQYF
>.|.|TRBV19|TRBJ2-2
TGTGCCAGTTACACGGGGGGACAGACTTTCTCGAACACCGGGGAGCTGTTTTTT
CASYTGGQTFSNTGELFF
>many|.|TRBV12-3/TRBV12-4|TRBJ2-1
TGTGCCAGCAGTCCCCGAGGGACGGCCAATGAGCAGTTCTTC
CASSPRGTANEQFF
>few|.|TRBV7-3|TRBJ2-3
TGTGCCAGCAGCTCGTCCTTCACAGATACGCAGTATTTT
CASSSSFTDTQYF
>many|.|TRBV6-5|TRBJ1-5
TGTGCCAGCAGTTACGGGGGAGGGGTTGGCAATCAGCCCCAGCATTTT
CASSYGGGVGNQPQHF
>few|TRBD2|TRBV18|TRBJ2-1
TGTGCCAGCTCACCACCATTGGGTAGCGGGGGAAACAATGAGCAGTTCTTC
CASSPPLGSGGNNEQFF
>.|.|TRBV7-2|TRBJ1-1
TGTGCCAGCAGCTTGAATTGGGGGGACACTGAAGCTTTCTTT
CASSLNWGDTEAFF
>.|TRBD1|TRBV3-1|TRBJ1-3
TGTGCCAGCAGCCAAAGATCGACAGGGAGTGGAAACACCATATATTTT
CASSQRSTGSGNTIYF